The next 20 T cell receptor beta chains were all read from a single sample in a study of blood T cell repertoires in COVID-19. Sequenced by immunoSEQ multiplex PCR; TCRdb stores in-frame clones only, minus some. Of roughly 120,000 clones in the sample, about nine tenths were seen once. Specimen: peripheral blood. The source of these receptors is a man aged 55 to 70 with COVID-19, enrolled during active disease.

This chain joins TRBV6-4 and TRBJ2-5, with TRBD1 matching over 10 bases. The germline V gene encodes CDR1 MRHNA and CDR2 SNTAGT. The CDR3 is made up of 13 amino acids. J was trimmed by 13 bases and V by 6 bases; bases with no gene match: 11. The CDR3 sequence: CASSFGQGGYPYF. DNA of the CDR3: TGTGCCAGCAGCTTCGGACAGGGGGGGTATCCGTACTTC.

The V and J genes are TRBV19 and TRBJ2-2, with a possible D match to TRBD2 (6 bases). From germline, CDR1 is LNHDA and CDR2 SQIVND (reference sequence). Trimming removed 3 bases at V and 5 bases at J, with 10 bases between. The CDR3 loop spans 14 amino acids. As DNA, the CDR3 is TGTGCCAGTAGTATCCGACGGGGGACCGGGGAGCTGTTTTTT. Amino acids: CASSIRRGTGELFF.

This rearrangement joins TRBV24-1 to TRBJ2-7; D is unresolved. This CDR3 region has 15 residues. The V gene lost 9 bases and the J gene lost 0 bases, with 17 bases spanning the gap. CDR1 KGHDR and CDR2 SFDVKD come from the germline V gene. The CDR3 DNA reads TGTGCCACCTCTTCGTCCAGAACGGGCTCCTACGAGCAGTACTTC. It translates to CATSSSRTGSYEQYF.

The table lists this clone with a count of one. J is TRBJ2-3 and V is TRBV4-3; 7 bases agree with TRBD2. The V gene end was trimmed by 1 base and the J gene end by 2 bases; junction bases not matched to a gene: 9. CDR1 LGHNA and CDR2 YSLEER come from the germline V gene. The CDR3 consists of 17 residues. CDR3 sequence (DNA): TGCGCCAGCAGCCAAGCCGCCGGGACTACCTTCACAGATACGCAGTATTTT. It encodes CASSQAAGTTFTDTQYF.

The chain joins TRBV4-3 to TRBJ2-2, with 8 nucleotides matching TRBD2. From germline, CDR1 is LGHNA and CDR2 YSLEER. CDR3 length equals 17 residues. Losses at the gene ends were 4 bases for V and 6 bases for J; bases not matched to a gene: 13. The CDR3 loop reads CASSPVGRAAQAGELFF. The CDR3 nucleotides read TGCGCCAGCAGCCCCGTCGGGAGGGCTGCTCAAGCCGGGGAGCTGTTTTTT.

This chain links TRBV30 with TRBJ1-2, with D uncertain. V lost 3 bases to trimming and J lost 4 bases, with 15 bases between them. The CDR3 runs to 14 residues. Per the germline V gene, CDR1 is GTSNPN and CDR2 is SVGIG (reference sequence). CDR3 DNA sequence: TGTGCCTGGAGGTCGACCTCGACAAGCTATGGCTACACCTTC. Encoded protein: CAWRSTSTSYGYTF.

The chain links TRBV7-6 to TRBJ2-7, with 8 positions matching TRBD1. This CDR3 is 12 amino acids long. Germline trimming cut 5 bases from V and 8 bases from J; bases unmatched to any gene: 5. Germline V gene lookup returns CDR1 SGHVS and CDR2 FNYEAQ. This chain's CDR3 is CASSGRTGQQYF. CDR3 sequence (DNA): TGTGCCAGCAGCGGCCGGACAGGGCAGCAGTACTTC.

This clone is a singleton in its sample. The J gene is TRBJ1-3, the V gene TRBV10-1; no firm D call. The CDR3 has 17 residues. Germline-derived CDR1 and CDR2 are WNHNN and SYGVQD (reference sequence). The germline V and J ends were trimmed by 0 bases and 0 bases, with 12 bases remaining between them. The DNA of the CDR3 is TGCGCCAGCAGTGAGTCCCCTCCAGGAAGCTCTGGAAACACCATATATTTT. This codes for CASSESPPGSSGNTIYF.

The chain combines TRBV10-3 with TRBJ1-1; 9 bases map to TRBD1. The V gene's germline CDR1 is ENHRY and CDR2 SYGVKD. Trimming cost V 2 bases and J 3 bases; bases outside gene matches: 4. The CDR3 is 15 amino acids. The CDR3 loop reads CAISEPNRGHTEAFF. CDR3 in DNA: TGTGCCATCAGTGAGCCCAACAGGGGGCACACTGAAGCTTTCTTT.

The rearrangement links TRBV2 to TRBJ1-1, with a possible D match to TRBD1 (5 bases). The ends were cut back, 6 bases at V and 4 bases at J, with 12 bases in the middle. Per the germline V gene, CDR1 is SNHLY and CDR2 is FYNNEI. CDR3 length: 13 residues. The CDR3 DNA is TGTGCCAGCAGCAGGGTGATGTTCACTGAAGCTTTCTTT. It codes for CASSRVMFTEAFF.

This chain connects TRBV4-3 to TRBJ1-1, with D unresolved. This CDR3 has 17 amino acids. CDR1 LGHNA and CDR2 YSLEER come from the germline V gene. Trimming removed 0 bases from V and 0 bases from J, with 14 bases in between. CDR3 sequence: CASSQDLRVAMNTEAFF. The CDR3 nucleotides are TGCGCCAGCAGCCAAGATTTGAGAGTCGCCATGAACACTGAAGCTTTCTTT.

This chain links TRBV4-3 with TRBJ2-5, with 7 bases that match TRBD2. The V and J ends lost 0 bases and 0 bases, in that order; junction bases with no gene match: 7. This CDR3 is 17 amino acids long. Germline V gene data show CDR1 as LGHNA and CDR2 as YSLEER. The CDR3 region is CASSQDIGLADQETQYF. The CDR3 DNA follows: TGCGCCAGCAGCCAAGATATTGGCCTAGCGGACCAAGAGACCCAGTACTTC.

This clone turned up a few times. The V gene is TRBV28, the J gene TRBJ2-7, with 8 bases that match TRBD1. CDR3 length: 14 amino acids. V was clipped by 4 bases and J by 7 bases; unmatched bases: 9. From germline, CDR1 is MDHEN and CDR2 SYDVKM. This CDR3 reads CASSYSGTGDEQYF. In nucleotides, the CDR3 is TGTGCCAGCAGTTACTCCGGGACAGGCGATGAGCAGTACTTC.

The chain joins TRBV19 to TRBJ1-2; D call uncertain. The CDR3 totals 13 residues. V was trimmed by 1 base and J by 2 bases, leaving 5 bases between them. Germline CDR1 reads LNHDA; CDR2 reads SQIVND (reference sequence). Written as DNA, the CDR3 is TGTGCCAGTAGTATAGTACAGAACTATGGCTACACCTTC. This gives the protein CASSIVQNYGYTF.

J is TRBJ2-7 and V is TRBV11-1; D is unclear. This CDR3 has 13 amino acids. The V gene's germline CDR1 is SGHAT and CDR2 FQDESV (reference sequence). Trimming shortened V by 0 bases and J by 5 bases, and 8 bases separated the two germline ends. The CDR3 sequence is CASSLAASDEQYF. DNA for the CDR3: TGTGCCAGCAGCTTAGCGGCCAGCGACGAGCAGTACTTC.

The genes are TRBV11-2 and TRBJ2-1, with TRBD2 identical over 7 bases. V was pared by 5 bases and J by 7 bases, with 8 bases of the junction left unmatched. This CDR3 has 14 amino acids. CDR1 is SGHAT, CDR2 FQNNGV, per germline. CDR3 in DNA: TGTGCCAGCAGCCGAAGCGGGATTGATAATGAGCAGTTCTTC. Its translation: CASSRSGIDNEQFF.

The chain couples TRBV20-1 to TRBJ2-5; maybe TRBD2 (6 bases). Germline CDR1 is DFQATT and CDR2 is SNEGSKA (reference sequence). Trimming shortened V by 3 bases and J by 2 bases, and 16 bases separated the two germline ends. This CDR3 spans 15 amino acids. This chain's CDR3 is CSASPPSGFQETQYF. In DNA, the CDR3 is TGCAGTGCTAGTCCCCCCAGCGGGTTTCAAGAGACCCAGTACTTC.

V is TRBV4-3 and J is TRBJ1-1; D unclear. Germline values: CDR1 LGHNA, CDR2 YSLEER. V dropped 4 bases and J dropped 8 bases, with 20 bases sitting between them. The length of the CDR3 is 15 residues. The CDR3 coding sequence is TGCGCCAGCAGCCCTAGTTCGGTAGGAGACGAGGAAGCTTTCTTT. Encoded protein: CASSPSSVGDEEAFF.

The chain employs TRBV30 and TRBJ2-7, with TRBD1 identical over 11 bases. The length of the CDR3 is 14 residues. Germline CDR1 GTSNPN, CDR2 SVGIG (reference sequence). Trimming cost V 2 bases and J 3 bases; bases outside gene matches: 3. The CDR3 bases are TGTGCCTGGAGTACCGGGACAGGGGGCTACGAGCAGTACTTC. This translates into CAWSTGTGGYEQYF.

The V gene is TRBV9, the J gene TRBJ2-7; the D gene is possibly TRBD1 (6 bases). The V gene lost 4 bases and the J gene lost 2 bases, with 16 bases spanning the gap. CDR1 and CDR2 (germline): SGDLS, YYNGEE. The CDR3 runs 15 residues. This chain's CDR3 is CASSPLQGKAYEQYF. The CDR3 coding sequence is TGTGCCAGCAGCCCCCTCCAGGGGAAGGCCTACGAGCAGTACTTC.